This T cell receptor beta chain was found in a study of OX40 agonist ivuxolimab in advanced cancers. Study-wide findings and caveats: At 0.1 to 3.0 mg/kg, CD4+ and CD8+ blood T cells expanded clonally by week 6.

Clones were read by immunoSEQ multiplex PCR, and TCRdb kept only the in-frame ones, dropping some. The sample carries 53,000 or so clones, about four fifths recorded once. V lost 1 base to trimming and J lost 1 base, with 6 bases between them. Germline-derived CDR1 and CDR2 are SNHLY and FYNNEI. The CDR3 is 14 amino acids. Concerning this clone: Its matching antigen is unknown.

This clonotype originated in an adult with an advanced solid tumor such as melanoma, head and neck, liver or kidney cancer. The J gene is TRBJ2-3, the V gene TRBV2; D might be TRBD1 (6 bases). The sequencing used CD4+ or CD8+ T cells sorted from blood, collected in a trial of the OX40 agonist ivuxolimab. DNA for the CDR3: TGTGCCAGCAGTGAAGACAGGGGCACAGATACGCAGTATTTT. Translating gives CASSEDRGTDTQYF.